Presented here are 32 T cell receptor beta chains from one specimen sequenced in a study of shared clonotypes between healthy human individuals. Libraries were prepared by immunoSEQ multiplex PCR; TCRdb keeps only in-frame clonotypes and omits some of them. The data show 650,000 to 800,000 clones, with roughly 72% seen just once and around 1.7% held by the top ten. The sequencing sample was made of memory CD4+ T cells sorted from blood. Subset described: CD45RA-negative fraction. Source of these receptors: a woman aged 25 to 39 in good health.

The chain uses TRBV5-1 and TRBJ2-2; D gene ambiguous. The CDR3 spans 15 residues. Germline V gene lookup returns CDR1 SGHRS and CDR2 YFSETQ. V shed 0 bases and J shed 4 bases, with 10 bases lying between them. For the CDR3, the DNA is TGCGCCAGCAGCTTGGCGTCTTCAGCCACCGGGGAGCTGTTTTTT. Protein: CASSLASSATGELFF.

The gene calls are TRBV5-1 and TRBJ1-1, with D unclear. Germline V gene sequence: CDR1 SGHRS, CDR2 YFSETQ. This CDR3 region has 15 residues. The ends were cut back, 1 base at V and 0 bases at J, with 10 bases in the middle. Written as DNA, the CDR3 is TGCGCCAGCAGCTTGTTCACAGATATGAACACTGAAGCTTTCTTT. Residues: CASSLFTDMNTEAFF. Full variable domain (missing parts from reference TRBV5-1 and TRBJ1-1): KAGVTQTPRYLIKTRGQQVTLSCSPISGHRSVSWYQQTPGQGLQFLFEYFSETQRNKGNFPGRFSGRQFSNSRSEMNVSTLELGDSALYLCASSLFTDMNTEAFFGQGTRLTVV.

The V and J genes are TRBV29-1 and TRBJ2-1; a possible D gene is TRBD2 (5 bases). The CDR3 runs to 14 residues. Trimming pared 6 bases from V and 4 bases from J, leaving 16 bases between. CDR1 SQVTM and CDR2 ANQGSEA come from the germline V gene. CDR3 loop: CSVLLAGSYNEQFF. The CDR3 nucleotides read TGCAGCGTCCTACTGGCGGGTTCTTACAATGAGCAGTTCTTC.

The chain combines TRBV28 with TRBJ2-7; 8 positions agree with TRBD1. The CDR3 has 14 amino acids. Germline assignment: CDR1 MDHEN and CDR2 SYDVKM. Losses at the gene ends were 10 bases for V and 1 base for J; bases not matched to a gene: 9. CDR3 nucleotides: TGTGCCACCCTAAAAAGACAGGGGTCCTACGAGCAGTACTTC. It yields the protein CATLKRQGSYEQYF.

V gene TRBV5-1 combines with J gene TRBJ2-1; 12 nucleotides match TRBD2. CDR1 SGHRS and CDR2 YFSETQ come from the germline V gene. This CDR3 is 15 amino acids long. V was clipped by 7 bases and J by 7 bases; unmatched bases: 9. The CDR3 region is CASSDGLAGLNEQFF. DNA of the CDR3: TGCGCCAGCTCCGACGGACTAGCGGGATTGAATGAGCAGTTCTTC.

The rearrangement links TRBV28 to TRBJ1-2; D may be TRBD1 (5 bases). The CDR3 length is 14 residues. Per the germline V gene, CDR1 is MDHEN and CDR2 is SYDVKM. The V end was cut by 5 bases, the J end by 0 bases, with 10 bases between. The CDR3 nucleotides are TGTGCCAGCAGTACAGGCCCTTCTAACTATGGCTACACCTTC. It is translated as CASSTGPSNYGYTF.

In this sample, this clone turned up a few times. This sequence joins TRBV10-3 and TRBJ1-1; 7 positions agree with TRBD1. Trimming at V came to 4 bases and at J to 6 bases, leaving 2 bases not matched to a gene. CDR1 is ENHRY and CDR2 is SYGVKD in the germline V gene. The CDR3 contains 12 residues. The CDR3 nucleotides are TGTGCCATCAGTGGACAGGGCGCTGAAGCTTTCTTT. Translation gives CAISGQGAEAFF.

The chain carries TRBV2 and TRBJ2-7, with D perhaps matching TRBD1 (6 bases). Trimming took off 7 bases at V and 2 bases at J, with 9 bases between the two ends. This CDR3 spans 12 amino acids. Per the germline V gene, CDR1 is SNHLY and CDR2 is FYNNEI. The CDR3: CASTGQTYEQYF. CDR3 DNA sequence: TGTGCCAGCACCGGACAGACCTACGAGCAGTACTTC.

This chain joins TRBV29-1 and TRBJ2-7; 8 nucleotides align to TRBD2. The CDR3 sequence is 12 residues long. CDR1 SQVTM and CDR2 ANQGSEA come from the germline V gene. Germline trimming cut 5 bases from V and 2 bases from J; bases unmatched to any gene: 2. The CDR3 sequence: CSVTGGAYEQYF. CDR3 coding DNA: TGCAGCGTTACCGGGGGGGCCTACGAGCAGTACTTC.

V usage is TRBV6-5 and J usage is TRBJ2-1, with D possibly TRBD2 on 5 matching bases. The CDR3 extends over 14 amino acids. Trimming removed 6 bases at V and 6 bases at J, with 15 bases between. From germline, CDR1 is MNHEY and CDR2 SVGAGI. For the CDR3, the DNA is TGTGCCAGCAGACCGGGATCCAGCGTCAATGAGCAGTTCTTC. It codes for CASRPGSSVNEQFF.

The J gene is TRBJ2-3, the V gene TRBV5-1; tentative D call: TRBD1 (5 bases). Per germline, CDR1 SGHRS and CDR2 YFSETQ. This CDR3 comprises 14 residues. Trimming cost V 0 bases and J 5 bases, with 10 bases left between them. DNA of the CDR3: TGCGCCAGCAGCTTGGTACAGGAAGTAGATACGCAGTATTTT. Its translation is CASSLVQEVDTQYF.

This clone has a single count. DNA of the CDR3: TGTGCCAGCAGCTTAGATTGGGGCAGGGGAACCTACGAGCAGTACTTC. Translation gives CASSLDWGRGTYEQYF. The V call is TRBV11-2, the J call TRBJ2-7; tentatively, D is TRBD1 (6 bases). Germline assignment: CDR1 SGHAT and CDR2 FQNNGV. The CDR3 contains 16 residues. Between the trimmed V and J ends, which lost 0 bases and 2 bases, there was a span of 14 bases.

This clone appeared many times. This chain joins TRBV2 and TRBJ2-1; 11 bases agree with TRBD2. Unmatched junction bases numbered 12, after V lost 2 bases and J lost 9 bases. Germline CDR1 SNHLY, CDR2 FYNNEI. This CDR3 has 17 residues. The CDR3 region is CASSELGLAGGNSEQFF. In DNA, the CDR3 is TGTGCCAGCAGTGAATTAGGTCTAGCGGGAGGAAATAGTGAGCAGTTCTTC.

This clone was counted between two and nine times. The J gene is TRBJ1-1, the V gene TRBV2; TRBD1 might be the D (5 bases). V was shortened by 2 bases and J by 1 base, with 14 bases between the two germline ends. Per the germline V gene, CDR1 is SNHLY and CDR2 is FYNNEI. CDR3 length equals 16 residues. The CDR3 DNA reads as TGTGCCAGCAGTGAAAGGTCCCCCAGGGCGAACACTGAAGCTTTCTTT. It yields the protein CASSERSPRANTEAFF.

The genes are TRBV9 and TRBJ2-3, with D possibly matching TRBD2 (6 bases). CDR1 is SGDLS and CDR2 is YYNGEE in the germline V gene. There are 15 residues in the CDR3. The V and J ends lost 0 bases and 3 bases respectively, with 11 bases between them. The CDR3: CASSVAVRDTDTQYF. The DNA of the CDR3 is TGTGCCAGCAGCGTAGCTGTGCGGGATACAGATACGCAGTATTTT.

This clone was detected many times. The rearrangement joins TRBV18 to TRBJ2-7; D is unresolved. The germline CDR1 and CDR2 sequences are KGHSH and LQKENI. The germline V and J ends were trimmed by 3 bases and 6 bases, with 12 bases remaining between them. There are 13 residues in the CDR3. The CDR3 DNA is TGTGCCAGCTCACCCGCGGAAAAGAGCGAGCAGTACTTC. Its translation is CASSPAEKSEQYF.

V is TRBV6-6 and J is TRBJ2-1; possible D gene TRBD1, 6 bases. Germline CDR1 MNHNY, CDR2 SVGAGI (reference sequence). Trimming took off 9 bases at V and 4 bases at J, with 19 bases between the two ends. The CDR3 is 15 amino acids. The DNA for the CDR3 is TGTGCCAGTTCTAAAGGTCCAGGGGTTTACAATGAGCAGTTCTTC. Residues: CASSKGPGVYNEQFF.

The rearrangement uses TRBV5-1 and TRBJ2-3; 11 bases fit TRBD2. This CDR3 contains 18 residues. After removal of 2 bases from V and 3 bases from J, the junction contained 11 bases not matched to a gene. Per the germline V gene, CDR1 is SGHRS and CDR2 is YFSETQ. CDR3 amino acids: CASSLGLAGGIGTDTQYF. The CDR3 DNA sequence: TGCGCCAGCAGCTTAGGCCTAGCGGGAGGTATTGGTACAGATACGCAGTATTTT. Full variable domain (outside the CDR3, taken from reference TRBV5-1 and TRBJ2-3): KAGVTQTPRYLIKTRGQQVTLSCSPISGHRSVSWYQQTPGQGLQFLFEYFSETQRNKGNFPGRFSGRQFSNSRSEMNVSTLELGDSALYLCASSLGLAGGIGTDTQYFGPGTRLTVL.

The rearrangement uses TRBV7-2 and TRBJ2-6; D uncertain. The germline gives CDR1 SGHTA, CDR2 FQGNSA. The germline V and J ends were trimmed by 2 bases and 1 base, with 6 bases remaining between them. CDR3 length: 15 residues. The CDR3 coding sequence is TGTGCCAGCAGCTTATTCTGGTCTGGGGCCAACGTCCTGACTTTC. Residues: CASSLFWSGANVLTF.

The chain couples TRBV5-1 to TRBJ2-7, with 11 bases aligning to TRBD2. V lost 3 bases to trimming and J lost 4 bases; unmatched junction nucleotides: 6. Germline CDR1 reads SGHRS; CDR2 reads YFSETQ. The CDR3 is 15 residues long. The DNA for the CDR3 is TGCGCCAGCAGCTCACTAGCGGGAGAGGTTTACGAGCAGTACTTC. This gives the protein CASSSLAGEVYEQYF. The full variable domain, completed using reference TRBV5-1 and TRBJ2-7, is KAGVTQTPRYLIKTRGQQVTLSCSPISGHRSVSWYQQTPGQGLQFLFEYFSETQRNKGNFPGRFSGRQFSNSRSEMNVSTLELGDSALYLCASSSLAGEVYEQYFGPGTRLTVT.

This clone was counted only a few times. The CDR3, as DNA: TGTGCCAGCCCTGAATACAGGGGGCTGAGCTCCTACGAGCAGTACTTC. Amino acid sequence: CASPEYRGLSSYEQYF. The V gene is TRBV27, the J gene TRBJ2-7, with 9 positions matching TRBD1. The germline V gene encodes CDR1 MNHEY and CDR2 SMNVEV (reference sequence). V was pared by 8 bases and J by 0 bases, with 11 bases of the junction left unmatched. The CDR3 covers 16 residues.

The chain employs TRBV18 and TRBJ2-7, with 11 positions matching TRBD2. CDR1 and CDR2 (germline): KGHSH, LQKENI. The CDR3 spans 16 residues. V lost 3 bases, J lost 0 bases, and 4 bases stayed unmatched. The CDR3 coding sequence is TGTGCCAGCTCACCTACCGGGACTAGCGGCTCCTACGAGCAGTACTTC. Protein product: CASSPTGTSGSYEQYF.

The chain is built from TRBV5-1 and TRBJ2-1; 8 nucleotides line up with TRBD1. J was trimmed by 4 bases and V by 8 bases; bases with no gene match: 5. The CDR3 consists of 13 residues. Germline V CDR1 and CDR2: SGHRS, YFSETQ. CDR3 nucleotide sequence: TGCGCCAGTGCGACAGGGGAATACAATGAGCAGTTCTTC. Protein sequence: CASATGEYNEQFF.

The chain recombines TRBV6-5 with TRBJ2-7; TRBD1 aligns across 9 bases. CDR1 and CDR2 (germline): MNHEY, SVGAGI. There are 16 residues in the CDR3. V dropped 3 bases and J dropped 0; count of bases not matched to a gene: 6. CDR3 sequence reads: CASSYSGTGSSYEQYF. CDR3 nucleotide sequence: TGTGCCAGCAGTTATAGTGGGACAGGGAGCTCCTACGAGCAGTACTTC.

CDR3 region: CASSLSKGGRTDTQYF. The CDR3, as DNA: TGTGCCAGCAGTTTATCCAAAGGGGGCCGCACAGATACGCAGTATTTT. V and J are TRBV27 and TRBJ2-3; 7 nucleotides line up with TRBD1. The CDR3 is 16 amino acids. CDR1 MNHEY and CDR2 SMNVEV come from the germline V gene (reference sequence). V lost 0 bases, J lost 1 base, and 4 bases stayed unmatched.

The rearrangement joins TRBV28 to TRBJ2-1; possibly TRBD2 for D (7 bases). The CDR3 consists of 15 residues. Per the germline V gene, CDR1 is MDHEN and CDR2 is SYDVKM. V gave up 6 bases and J gave up 3 bases, with 15 bases separating them. CDR3 coding DNA: TGTGCCAGCAGCGCCGGGGGGCAAATCTACAATGAGCAGTTCTTC. This sequence encodes CASSAGGQIYNEQFF.

As to this clone: The sample has other DNA sequences that encode this CDR3 too. The chain joins TRBV2 to TRBJ2-5, with 10 bases lining up with TRBD2. Germline assignment: CDR1 SNHLY and CDR2 FYNNEI. CDR3 length equals 14 residues. The V segment lost 4 bases and the J segment 5 bases; nucleotides outside the gene matches: 4. CDR3 residues: CASSGGSGRETQYF. As DNA, the CDR3 is TGTGCCAGCAGTGGGGGTAGCGGGAGGGAGACCCAGTACTTC. Complete variable domain (other parts from reference TRBV2 and TRBJ2-5): EPEVTQTPSHQVTQMGQEVILRCVPISNHLYFYWYRQILGQKVEFLVSFYNNEISEKSEIFDDQFSVERPDGSNFTLKIRSTKLEDSAMYFCASSGGSGRETQYFGPGTRLLVL.

The count of this clone is one. The chain has TRBV2 and TRBJ2-1; TRBD2 agrees at 13 bases. The junction had 7 bases not matched to a gene; V was cut back by 11 bases and J by 6 bases. CDR3 length: 14 amino acids. CDR1 is SNHLY, CDR2 FYNNEI, per germline. The CDR3 bases are TGTGCCGACCGGACTAGCGGGGGAATCAATGAGCAGTTCTTC. Amino acids: CADRTSGGINEQFF.

Worth noting for this clone: This is likely an artifact of a read error, given a far larger clone one base away. V and J are TRBV7-6 and TRBJ1-5; D not resolved. This CDR3 has 12 amino acids. Germline V lookup: CDR1 SGHVS, CDR2 FNYEAQ. Deletions cut 0 bases from V and 4 bases from J, with 1 base between. The CDR3: CASSLANQPQHF. In nucleotides, the CDR3 is TGTGCCAGCAGCTTAGCGAATCAGCCCCAGCATTTT.

The chain uses TRBV5-1 and TRBJ2-1; tentative D call: TRBD2 (5 bases). There are 14 residues in the CDR3. The V and J ends lost 4 bases and 4 bases respectively, with 12 bases between them. Germline V gene sequence: CDR1 SGHRS, CDR2 YFSETQ. Here the CDR3 reads CASSLGADYNEQFF. Written as DNA, the CDR3 is TGCGCCAGCAGCCTGGGAGCTGATTACAATGAGCAGTTCTTC.

The chain links TRBV7-9 to TRBJ2-7, with 9 bases fitting TRBD1. The CDR3 consists of 15 residues. Germline lookup yields CDR1 SEHNR and CDR2 FQNEAQ (reference sequence). V was pared by 4 bases and J by 4 bases, with 8 bases of the junction left unmatched. CDR3 DNA sequence: TGTGCCAGCAGCTGGGGACAGGGTATATGGTACGAGCAGTACTTC. It yields the protein CASSWGQGIWYEQYF.

The chain carries TRBV5-6 and TRBJ1-1; D is unclear. The CDR3 length is 16 residues. V was pared by 4 bases and J by 3 bases, with 19 bases between. The V gene's germline CDR1 is SGHDT and CDR2 YYEEEE. CDR3 DNA: TGTGCCAGCAGCCGGAGGGCCTCCAGATTACACACTGAAGCTTTCTTT. Encoded protein: CASSRRASRLHTEAFF.